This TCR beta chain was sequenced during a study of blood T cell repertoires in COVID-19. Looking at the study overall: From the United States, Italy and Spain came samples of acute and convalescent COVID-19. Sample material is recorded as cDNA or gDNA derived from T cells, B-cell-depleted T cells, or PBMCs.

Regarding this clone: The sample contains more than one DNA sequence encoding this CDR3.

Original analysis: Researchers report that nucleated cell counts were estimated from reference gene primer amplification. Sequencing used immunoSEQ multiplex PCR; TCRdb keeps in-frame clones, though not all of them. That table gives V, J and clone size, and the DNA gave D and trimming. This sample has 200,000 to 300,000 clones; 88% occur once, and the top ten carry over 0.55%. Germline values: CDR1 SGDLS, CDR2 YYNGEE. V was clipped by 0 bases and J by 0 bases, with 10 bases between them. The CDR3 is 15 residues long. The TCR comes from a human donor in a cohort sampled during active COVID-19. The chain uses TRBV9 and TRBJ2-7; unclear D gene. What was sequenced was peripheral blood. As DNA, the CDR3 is TGTGCCAGCAGCGTAGGACTTGCGGACTCCTACGAGCAGTACTTC. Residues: CASSVGLADSYEQYF. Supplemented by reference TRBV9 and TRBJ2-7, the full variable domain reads DSGVTQTPKHLITATGQRVTLRCSPRSGDLSVYWYQQSLDQGLQFLIQYYNGEERAKGNILERFSAQQFPDLHSELNLSSLELGDSALYFCASSVGLADSYEQYFGPGTRLTVT.